This entry describes one TCR beta chain. The germline CDR1 and CDR2 sequences are SNHLY and FYNNEI. This CDR3 spans 16 amino acids. V was clipped by 5 bases and J by 3 bases; unmatched bases: 10. The sample originates from a study of blood T cell repertoires in COVID-19. Study in general: T cells, B-cell-depleted T cells, or PBMCs provided the cDNA or gDNA that served as material.

In the authors' workflow: Estimated nucleated cell counts came from reference gene primer amplification. This table comes from immunoSEQ multiplex PCR, and its TCRdb copy is limited to in-frame clones, with some not included. The V and J calls and clone size come from that table; D and trimming were worked out from the DNA. This sample has more than 85,000 clones, with around 90% found just once. Source material: peripheral blood. The chain joins TRBV2 to TRBJ2-7, with 10 positions matching TRBD1. The origin of this receptor is a man aged 65-85 years with acute or convalescent COVID-19. CDR3 protein: CASSFDRGLYNYEQYF. The CDR3 DNA reads as TGTGCCAGCAGTTTCGACAGGGGGCTATACAACTACGAGCAGTACTTC.